One and the same sample provided the 7 T cell receptor beta chains below, sequenced in a study of PD-1 blockade in classical Hodgkin lymphoma. Clones were read by immunoSEQ multiplex PCR, and TCRdb kept only the in-frame ones, dropping some. The sample holds tens of thousands of clones, around 67% seen once. Every patient was affected by relapse after autologous stem cell transplantation, while exposure to brentuximab vedotin was not uniform. This material consisted of peripheral blood mononuclear cells (PBMCs), taken before the second cycle of nivolumab. All receptors derive from a human donor with classical Hodgkin lymphoma.

By sample fraction, this clone is medium-sized. The CDR3 sequence is CASSSKRTGGNTGELFF. The CDR3 nucleotides read TGCGCCAGCAGCTCAAAACGGACAGGGGGGAACACCGGGGAGCTGTTTTTT. The chain links TRBV5-1 to TRBJ2-2; 10 bases fit TRBD1. Germline V lookup: CDR1 SGHRS, CDR2 YFSETQ. The CDR3 sequence is 17 residues long. V was clipped by 3 bases and J by 1 base; unmatched bases: 6.

V and J are TRBV7-6 and TRBJ2-7; 8 bases are a match to TRBD2. Germline-derived CDR1 and CDR2 are SGHVS and FNYEAQ. V gave up 3 bases and J gave up 3 bases; unmatched junction bases: 10. This CDR3 contains 16 residues. CDR3 coding DNA: TGTGCCAGCAGCTTGATGGCTAGCGGGCTCGTCTACGAGCAGTACTTC. Its translation is CASSLMASGLVYEQYF.

This chain links TRBV19 with TRBJ1-1; D is possibly TRBD1 (6 bases). Trimming stripped 6 bases from V and 4 bases from J, with 15 bases between. CDR1 is LNHDA, CDR2 SQIVND, per germline (reference sequence). The CDR3 consists of 14 residues. In DNA form, the CDR3 reads TGTGCCAGTAGGGCGCCAGGGGCGACCACTGAAGCTTTCTTT. It translates to CASRAPGATTEAFF. The variable domain in full, completed from reference TRBV19 and TRBJ1-1, reads DGGITQSPKYLFRKEGQNVTLSCEQNLNHDAMYWYRQDPGQGLRLIYYSQIVNDFQKGDIAEGYSVSREKKESFPLTVTSAQKNPTAFYLCASRAPGATTEAFFGQGTRLTVV.

The chain employs TRBV27 and TRBJ2-1; 7 bases map to TRBD1. The CDR3 spans 14 residues. With V trimmed by 6 bases and J by 6 bases, 8 bases remained unmatched. The germline gives CDR1 MNHEY, CDR2 SMNVEV (reference sequence). This CDR3 is CASRDQGVINEQFF. In nucleotides, the CDR3 is TGTGCCAGCAGAGATCAGGGGGTAATCAATGAGCAGTTCTTC.

The chain combines TRBV5-4 with TRBJ2-5; D might be TRBD1 (5 bases). There are 13 residues in the CDR3. V lost 1 base, J lost 2 bases, and 6 bases lay in between. Looked up from germline, CDR1 is SGHNT and CDR2 is YYREEE (reference sequence). As DNA, the CDR3 is TGTGCCAGCAGCTTGAGGGGACAAGAGACCCAGTACTTC. Translated, it gives CASSLRGQETQYF. Variable domain in full (rest from reference TRBV5-4 and TRBJ2-5): ETGVTQSPTHLIKTRGQQVTLRCSSQSGHNTVSWYQQALGQGPQFIFQYYREEENGRGNFPPRFSGLQFPNYSSELNVNALELDDSALYLCASSLRGQETQYFGPGTRLLVL.

The rearrangement links TRBV6-1 to TRBJ1-2; TRBD1 aligns across 9 bases. Germline loops: CDR1 MNHNS, CDR2 SASEGT. This CDR3 has 12 residues. The CDR3 is CVSSGQGPGYTF. In nucleotides, the CDR3 is TGTGTCTCCTCGGGACAGGGCCCGGGCTACACCTTC.

In this sample, this clone turned up a few times. V and J are TRBV7-9 and TRBJ2-1; D may be TRBD1 (5 bases). This CDR3 spans 14 amino acids. Germline assignment: CDR1 SEHNR and CDR2 FQNEAQ (reference sequence). Trimming left V 1 base short and J 8 bases short, with 12 bases between. CDR3 DNA: TGTGCCAGCAGCTTAGAAGGCAGGGCCCATGAGCAGTTCTTC. Translation gives CASSLEGRAHEQFF.